The source of this T cell receptor beta chain is a study of early T cells in non-severe SARS-CoV-2 infection. Comment on this clonotype: Its antigen is unknown.

This CDR3 region has 13 residues. The germline V gene encodes CDR1 SQVTM and CDR2 ANQGSEA. Trimming cost V 6 bases and J 4 bases; bases outside gene matches: 4. Study-wide results and limits: Clonotype matching in VDJdb favored anti-spike CD8 responses and did not capture private and CD4 specificities.

Unique molecular identifiers were affixed to single, distinct cDNA molecules. TCRdb analysed the 5' RACE reads with MiXCR anew, one entry per CDR3 protein. Of 100,000 to 150,000 distinct CDR3 sequences listed, 15% are singletons. Input material: whole blood. The clonotype was recovered from an adult who was a healthcare worker with PCR-confirmed SARS-CoV-2 infection or an uninfected control (not recorded which). The gene calls are TRBV29-1 and TRBJ2-1; 9 bases line up with TRBD1. This chain's CDR3 is CSVDRGTYNEQFF. The CDR3 DNA is TGCAGCGTAGACAGGGGGACATACAATGAGCAGTTCTTC.